This is a list of T cell receptor beta chains from one sample in a study of CD8+ T cells in alopecia areata. Measured with immunoSEQ multiplex PCR; TCRdb has only the in-frame clones, and not every one. Of around 270,000 clones in the sample, 58% were seen once. Source: CD4+ T cells sorted from blood, taken at week 24, from a patient treated with tofacitinib. These receptors originate from a human donor with alopecia areata. The conserved cysteine and the conserved F or W are not part of the CDR3 here. The order of the fields is V gene, CDR3 protein.

V gene: TRBV4-1
CDR3 protein: ASSPPGQRYEQY

V gene: TRBV30
CDR3 protein: AWSRQETQPQH

V gene: TRBV7-9
CDR3 protein: ASSLSETQY

V gene: TRBV7-8
CDR3 protein: ASSFSQETQY

V gene: TRBV7-9
CDR3 protein: ASSLAGDTEAF

V gene: TRBV5-4
CDR3 protein: ASSPVRGNEQF

V gene: TRBV6-5
CDR3 protein: ASSYGTYPYQETQY

V gene: TRBV7-2
CDR3 protein: ASSLAVASGAYTYEQY

V gene: TRBV20-1
CDR3 protein: SARLDSEQF

V gene: TRBV10-3
CDR3 protein: ATRQDRTEAF

V gene: TRBV30
CDR3 protein: AWSEGGTTAPSIRRD

V gene: TRBV29-1
CDR3 protein: SALGIGDSPLH

V gene: TRBV5-1
CDR3 protein: ASSPSPSLATNEKLF

V gene: TRBV27
CDR3 protein: ASSLRGQAPWGTQY

V gene: TRBV4-3
CDR3 protein: ASSQIQAPRSSGNTIY

V gene: TRBV6-5
CDR3 protein: ASSYRRRSPYEQY

V gene: TRBV25-1
CDR3 protein: ASSGDRGNYGYT

V gene: TRBV9
CDR3 protein: ASSVYGKETQY

V gene: TRBV10-3
CDR3 protein: AISEREEKLF

V gene: TRBV7-9
CDR3 protein: ASSRNRGLDTIY

V gene: TRBV4-2
CDR3 protein: ASSRRLWVEGNGYT

V gene: TRBV30
CDR3 protein: AWNWQGARNEQF

V gene: TRBV5-1
CDR3 protein: ASSPDRVWDTQY

V gene: TRBV29-1
CDR3 protein: SASGTGNSPLH

V gene: TRBV30
CDR3 protein: AWSRTGGNQPQH

V gene: TRBV5-1
CDR3 protein: ASSSQADFQETQY

V gene: TRBV28
CDR3 protein: ASSLLQRGYT

V gene: TRBV12-5
CDR3 protein: ASGLAGGRTDTQY

V gene: TRBV5-1
CDR3 protein: ASSLAQEGYGYT

V gene: TRBV5-1
CDR3 protein: ASKRSEDEKLF

V gene: TRBV5-4
CDR3 protein: ASSLDRRAFSGYT

V gene: TRBV7-9
CDR3 protein: ASSVPVGSQY

V gene: TRBV7-6
CDR3 protein: ASSAAGTSNQPQH

V gene: TRBV4-2
CDR3 protein: ASSVQGGNQPQH

V gene: TRBV2
CDR3 protein: ASRPVRKDRVGSYGYT

V gene: TRBV29-1
CDR3 protein: SVEAQTLNYGYT

V gene: TRBV5-6
CDR3 protein: ASSVDRYQETQY

V gene: TRBV5-1
CDR3 protein: ASSYGTAFEKLF

V gene: TRBV7-9
CDR3 protein: ASSPLDRTQH

V gene: TRBV30
CDR3 protein: AWTEGMGRSTEAF

V gene: TRBV5-6
CDR3 protein: ASSFAEYEQY

V gene: TRBV4-2
CDR3 protein: ASSQELQGFLSPLH

V gene: TRBV29-1
CDR3 protein: SSFTGSGQRVAF

V gene: TRBV15
CDR3 protein: ATSRDGTGRSPLH

V gene: TRBV5-5
CDR3 protein: ASSLIMRVGRGANVLT

V gene: TRBV9
CDR3 protein: ASSAGQFGPYNSPLH

V gene: TRBV9
CDR3 protein: ASSGSTQETQY

V gene: TRBV30
CDR3 protein: AWNGAGSNQPQH

V gene: TRBV4-1
CDR3 protein: ASSQEVVVPPDTQY

V gene: TRBV4-1
CDR3 protein: ASSQEWLVTAGETQY

V gene: TRBV30
CDR3 protein: AWSAIRGNQPQH

V gene: TRBV4-3
CDR3 protein: ASSQVGRGQPQH

V gene: TRBV15
CDR3 protein: ATSRDKGGRFNSPLH

V gene: TRBV28
CDR3 protein: ASSPRRVPYNEQF

V gene: TRBV5-1
CDR3 protein: ASSIGTNWETQY